Listed here is a single TCR beta chain. The antigen is unknown. Before the COVID-19 pandemic, during about 2010-2018, CD4+ T cells were taken from unexposed donors. Profiling relied on immunoSEQ multiplex PCR, and the TCRdb table lists in-frame clones only, not all of them. Altogether 60,000 or so clones are present, 94% being singletons, with the ten largest covering roughly 0.14%. The sample belongs to a study of CD4 T cells in relation to SARS-CoV-2 and coronaviruses. General study points: No crossreactivity against non-spike viral proteins was tested here.

Trimming took off 3 bases at V and 3 bases at J, with 9 bases between the two ends. Germline V lookup: CDR1 LNHDA, CDR2 SQIVND (reference sequence). The CDR3 is 13 residues long. The sample consisted of naive CD4+ T cells from PBMCs. Subset noted: naive CD4+ T cells isolated by negative enrichment. This receptor was identified in a human donor in good health. V and J are TRBV19 and TRBJ2-7; D not certain. CDR3 region: CASSIREDYEQYF. The CDR3 DNA reads as TGTGCCAGTAGTATCAGAGAAGACTACGAGCAGTACTTC.